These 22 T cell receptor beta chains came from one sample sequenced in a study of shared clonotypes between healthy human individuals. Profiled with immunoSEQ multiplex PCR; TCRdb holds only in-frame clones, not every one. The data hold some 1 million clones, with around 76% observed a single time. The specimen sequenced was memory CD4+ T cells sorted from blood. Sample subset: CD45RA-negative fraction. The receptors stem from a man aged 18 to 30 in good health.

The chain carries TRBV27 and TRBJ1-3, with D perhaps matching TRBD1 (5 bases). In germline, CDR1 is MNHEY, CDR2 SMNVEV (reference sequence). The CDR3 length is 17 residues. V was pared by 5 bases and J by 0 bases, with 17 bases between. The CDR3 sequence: CASSRGGTGSSGNTIYF. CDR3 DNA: TGTGCCAGCAGTAGAGGAGGGACGGGGAGCTCTGGAAACACCATATATTTT.

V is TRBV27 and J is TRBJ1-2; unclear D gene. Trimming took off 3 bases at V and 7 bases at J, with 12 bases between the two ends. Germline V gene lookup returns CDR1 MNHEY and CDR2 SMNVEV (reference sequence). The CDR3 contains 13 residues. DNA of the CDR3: TGTGCCAGCAGTTTTCGGGATCAACGTGGCTACACCTTC. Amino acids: CASSFRDQRGYTF.

CDR3 DNA: TGTGCCAGCAGAGCCTACGGGACATACCAAGAGACCCAGTACTTC. As protein: CASRAYGTYQETQYF. The chain carries TRBV2 and TRBJ2-5; perhaps TRBD1 as D (6 bases). Germline values: CDR1 SNHLY, CDR2 FYNNEI. Trimming took off 6 bases at V and 0 bases at J, with 14 bases between the two ends. The CDR3 is made up of 15 amino acids. The full variable domain, rest sourced from reference TRBV2 and TRBJ2-5, is EPEVTQTPSHQVTQMGQEVILRCVPISNHLYFYWYRQILGQKVEFLVSFYNNEISEKSEIFDDQFSVERPDGSNFTLKIRSTKLEDSAMYFCASRAYGTYQETQYFGPGTRLLVL.

CDR3: CASSQERRANSPLHF. The DNA of the CDR3 is TGTGCCAGCAGCCAAGAGCGAAGGGCTAATTCACCCCTCCACTTT. The chain couples TRBV4-2 to TRBJ1-6; D unresolved. V was pared by 0 bases and J by 6 bases, with 9 bases between. The CDR3 spans 15 residues. Germline lookup yields CDR1 LGHNA and CDR2 YNFKEQ.

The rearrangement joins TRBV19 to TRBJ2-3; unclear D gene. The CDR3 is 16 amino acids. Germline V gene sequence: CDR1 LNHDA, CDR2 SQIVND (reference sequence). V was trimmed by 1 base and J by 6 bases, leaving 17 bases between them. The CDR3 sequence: CASSIAAAGSRDTQYF. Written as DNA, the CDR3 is TGTGCCAGTAGTATAGCGGCGGCCGGCTCGAGGGATACGCAGTATTTT.

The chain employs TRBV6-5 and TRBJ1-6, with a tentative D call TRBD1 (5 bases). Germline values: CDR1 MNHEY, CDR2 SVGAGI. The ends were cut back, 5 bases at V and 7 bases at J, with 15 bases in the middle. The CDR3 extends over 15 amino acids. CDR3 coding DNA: TGTGCCAGCAGTCGCGCTTCTACAGGAAATTCACCCCTCCACTTT. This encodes CASSRASTGNSPLHF.

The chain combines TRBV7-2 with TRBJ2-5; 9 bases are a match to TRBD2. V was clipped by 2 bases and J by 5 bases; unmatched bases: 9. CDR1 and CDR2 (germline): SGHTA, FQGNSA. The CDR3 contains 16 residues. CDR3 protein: CASSLRASGAGETQYF. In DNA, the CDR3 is TGTGCCAGCAGCTTACGGGCTAGCGGGGCGGGGGAGACCCAGTACTTC.

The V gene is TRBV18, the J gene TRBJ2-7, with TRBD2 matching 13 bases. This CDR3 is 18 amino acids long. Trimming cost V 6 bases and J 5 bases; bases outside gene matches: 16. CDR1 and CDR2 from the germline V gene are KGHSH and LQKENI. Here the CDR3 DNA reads TGTGCCAGCTCTAAACTAGCGGGAGGGCCACTGGGGCCCCACGAGCAGTACTTC. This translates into CASSKLAGGPLGPHEQYF.

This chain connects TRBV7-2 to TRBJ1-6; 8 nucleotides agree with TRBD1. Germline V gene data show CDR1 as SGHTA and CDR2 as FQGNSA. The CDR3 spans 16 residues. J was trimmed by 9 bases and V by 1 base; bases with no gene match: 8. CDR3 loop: CASSLVTGTGRSPLHF. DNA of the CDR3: TGTGCCAGCAGCTTAGTTACCGGGACAGGACGTTCACCCCTCCACTTT.

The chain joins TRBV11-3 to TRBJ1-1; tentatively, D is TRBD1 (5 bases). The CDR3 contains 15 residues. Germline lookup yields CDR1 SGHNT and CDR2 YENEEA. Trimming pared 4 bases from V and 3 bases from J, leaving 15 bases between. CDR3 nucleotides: TGTGCCAGCAGCTCCGGTACAGGAAGGGACACTGAAGCTTTCTTT. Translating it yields CASSSGTGRDTEAFF.

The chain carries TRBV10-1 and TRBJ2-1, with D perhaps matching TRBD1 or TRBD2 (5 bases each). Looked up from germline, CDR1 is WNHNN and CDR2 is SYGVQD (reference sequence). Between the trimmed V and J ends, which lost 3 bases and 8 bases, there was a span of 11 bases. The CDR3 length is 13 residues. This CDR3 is CASSDPGRDEQFF. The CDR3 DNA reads TGCGCCAGCAGTGATCCAGGGCGGGATGAGCAGTTCTTC.

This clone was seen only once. The CDR3 region has the DNA TGTGCCAGCAGCCTGGGACTCCACCCCGGGGAGCTGTTTTTT. Its protein is CASSLGLHPGELFF. This rearrangement joins TRBV28 to TRBJ2-2; weak D call: TRBD2 (6 bases). The germline V and J ends were trimmed by 6 bases and 6 bases, with 14 bases remaining between them. This CDR3 region has 14 residues. CDR1 and CDR2 (germline): MDHEN, SYDVKM.

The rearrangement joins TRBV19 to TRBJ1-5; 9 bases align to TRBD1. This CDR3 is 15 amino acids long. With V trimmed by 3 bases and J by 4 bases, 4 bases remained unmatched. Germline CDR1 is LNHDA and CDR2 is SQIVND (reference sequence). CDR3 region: CASSIYGTGNQPQHF. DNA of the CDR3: TGTGCCAGTAGTATCTACGGGACAGGGAATCAGCCCCAGCATTTT.

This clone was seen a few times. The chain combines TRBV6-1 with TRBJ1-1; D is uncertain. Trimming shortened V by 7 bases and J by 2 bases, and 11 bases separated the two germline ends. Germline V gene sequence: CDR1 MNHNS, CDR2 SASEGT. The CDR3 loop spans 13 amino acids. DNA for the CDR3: TGTGCCAGCAATAAGGGTACTAACACTGAAGCTTTCTTT. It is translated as CASNKGTNTEAFF.

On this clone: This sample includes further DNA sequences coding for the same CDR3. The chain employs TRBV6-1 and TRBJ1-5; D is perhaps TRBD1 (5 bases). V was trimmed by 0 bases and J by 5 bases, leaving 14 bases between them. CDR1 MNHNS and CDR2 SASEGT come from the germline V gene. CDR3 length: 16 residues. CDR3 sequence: CASSEAGQGRDQPQHF. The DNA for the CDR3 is TGTGCCAGCAGTGAAGCGGGCCAGGGCAGGGATCAGCCCCAGCATTTT.

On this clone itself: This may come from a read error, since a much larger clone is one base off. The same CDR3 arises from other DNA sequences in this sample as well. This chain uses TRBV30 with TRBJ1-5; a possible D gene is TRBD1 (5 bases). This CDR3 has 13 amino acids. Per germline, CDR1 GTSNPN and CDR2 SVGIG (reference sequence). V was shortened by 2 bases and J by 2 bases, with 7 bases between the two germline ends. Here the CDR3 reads CAWSLQGNQPQHF. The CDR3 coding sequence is TGTGCCTGGAGTCTACAGGGCAATCAGCCCCAGCATTTT.

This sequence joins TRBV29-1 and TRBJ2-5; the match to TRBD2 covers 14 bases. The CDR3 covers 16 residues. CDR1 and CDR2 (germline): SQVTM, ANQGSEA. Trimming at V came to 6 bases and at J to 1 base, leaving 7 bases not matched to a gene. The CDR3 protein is CSVSGTSGSTQETQYF. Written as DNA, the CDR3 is TGCAGCGTGAGCGGGACTAGCGGGAGTACCCAAGAGACCCAGTACTTC.

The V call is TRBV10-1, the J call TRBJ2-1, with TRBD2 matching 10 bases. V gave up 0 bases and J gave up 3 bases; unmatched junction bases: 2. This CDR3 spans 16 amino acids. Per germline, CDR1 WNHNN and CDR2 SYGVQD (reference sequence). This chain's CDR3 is CASSESLAGDYNEQFF. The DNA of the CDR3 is TGCGCCAGCAGTGAGTCTCTAGCGGGAGACTACAATGAGCAGTTCTTC.

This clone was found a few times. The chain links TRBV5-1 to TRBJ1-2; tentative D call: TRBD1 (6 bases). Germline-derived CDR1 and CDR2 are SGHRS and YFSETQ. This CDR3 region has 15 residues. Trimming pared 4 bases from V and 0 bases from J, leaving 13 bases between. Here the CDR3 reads CASSPGGIANYGYTF. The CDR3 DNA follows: TGCGCCAGCAGCCCGGGGGGCATAGCTAACTATGGCTACACCTTC.

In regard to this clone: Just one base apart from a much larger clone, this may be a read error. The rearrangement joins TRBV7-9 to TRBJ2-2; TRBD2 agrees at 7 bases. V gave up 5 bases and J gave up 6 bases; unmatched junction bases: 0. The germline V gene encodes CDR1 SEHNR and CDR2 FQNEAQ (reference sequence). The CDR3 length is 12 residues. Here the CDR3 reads CASSRGAGELFF. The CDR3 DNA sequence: TGTGCCAGCAGCCGGGGGGCCGGGGAGCTGTTTTTT.

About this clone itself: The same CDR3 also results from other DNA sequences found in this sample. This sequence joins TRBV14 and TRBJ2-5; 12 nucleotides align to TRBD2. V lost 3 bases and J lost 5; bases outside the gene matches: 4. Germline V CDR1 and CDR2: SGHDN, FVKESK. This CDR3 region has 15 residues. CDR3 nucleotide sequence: TGTGCCAGCAGCCAGCGACTAGCGGGAGTGGAGACCCAGTACTTC. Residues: CASSQRLAGVETQYF.

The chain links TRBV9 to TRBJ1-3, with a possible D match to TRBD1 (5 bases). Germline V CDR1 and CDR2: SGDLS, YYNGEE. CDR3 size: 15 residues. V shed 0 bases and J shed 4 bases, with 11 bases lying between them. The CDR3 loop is CASSVGAGYGNTIYF. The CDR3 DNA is TGTGCCAGCAGCGTAGGTGCAGGGTACGGAAACACCATATATTTT.